Described below is a single T cell receptor (beta chain) sequence and its context. These data are taken from a study of blood T cell repertoires in COVID-19. Turning to the study itself: Acute and convalescent COVID-19 specimens originated in the United States, Italy and Spain. PBMCs, B-cell-depleted T cells, or T cells provided the cDNA or gDNA that made up the material.

Looked up from germline, CDR1 is SQVTM and CDR2 is ANQGSEA. Trimming shortened V by 4 bases and J by 4 bases, and 19 bases separated the two germline ends. This CDR3 region has 16 residues. In the study's own analysis: Using reference gene primer amplification, nucleated cell counts were estimated. Clones were read by immunoSEQ multiplex PCR, and TCRdb kept only the in-frame ones, dropping some. The D gene and trimming were derived from the DNA, and the V and J assignments and clone size from that table. The sample shows tens of thousands of clones, about 80% of them seen only once. Sample: peripheral blood. The J gene is TRBJ2-2, the V gene TRBV29-1, with D perhaps TRBD1 (8 bases). The clonotype comes from a man aged 65-85 years who had recovered from COVID-19. DNA for the CDR3: TGCAGCGTTGTCCCCGACAGGGGCGGGGGCACCGGGGAGCTGTTTTTT. It yields the protein CSVVPDRGGGTGELFF.